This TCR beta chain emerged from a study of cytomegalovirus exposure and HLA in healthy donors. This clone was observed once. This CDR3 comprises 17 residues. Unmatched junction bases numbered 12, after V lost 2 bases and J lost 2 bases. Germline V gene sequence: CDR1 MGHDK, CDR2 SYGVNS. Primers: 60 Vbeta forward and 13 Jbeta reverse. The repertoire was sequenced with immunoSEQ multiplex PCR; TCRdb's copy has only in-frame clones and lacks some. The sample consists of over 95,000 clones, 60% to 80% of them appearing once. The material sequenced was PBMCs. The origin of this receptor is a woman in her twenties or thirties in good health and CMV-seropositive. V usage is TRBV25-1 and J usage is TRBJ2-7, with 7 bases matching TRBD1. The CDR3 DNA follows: TGTGCCAGCAGTGAAGAGCCGGGACAGCAATCTACCTACGAGCAGTACTTC. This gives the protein CASSEEPGQQSTYEQYF.